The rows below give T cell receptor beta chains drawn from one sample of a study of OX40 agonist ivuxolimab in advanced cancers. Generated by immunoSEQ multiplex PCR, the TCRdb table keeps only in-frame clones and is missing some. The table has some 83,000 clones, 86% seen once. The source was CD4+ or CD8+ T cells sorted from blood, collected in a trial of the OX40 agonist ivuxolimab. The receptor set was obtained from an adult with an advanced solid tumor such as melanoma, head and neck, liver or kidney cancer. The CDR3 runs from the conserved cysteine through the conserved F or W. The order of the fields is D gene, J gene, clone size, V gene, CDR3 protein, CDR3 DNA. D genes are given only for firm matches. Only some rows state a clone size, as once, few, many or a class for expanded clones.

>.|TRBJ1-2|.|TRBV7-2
CASSSGRLYGYTF
TGTGCCAGCAGCTCGGGACGGCTCTATGGCTACACCTTC
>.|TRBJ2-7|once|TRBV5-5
CASSASGGSYEQYF
TGTGCCAGCAGCGCATCTGGGGGCTCCTACGAGCAGTACTTC
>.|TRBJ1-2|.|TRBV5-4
CASSSMGGADYGYTF
TGTGCCAGCAGCTCCATGGGGGGGGCAGACTATGGCTACACCTTC
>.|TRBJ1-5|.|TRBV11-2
CASSLWSNQPQHF
TGTGCCAGCAGCTTATGGAGCAATCAGCCCCAGCATTTT
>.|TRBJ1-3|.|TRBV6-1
CAGRRTDSGNTIYF
TGTGCCGGACGGCGGACAGACTCTGGAAACACCATATATTTT
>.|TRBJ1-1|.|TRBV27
CASSLSIPGAEAFF
TGTGCCAGCAGTTTATCCATCCCGGGGGCGGAAGCTTTCTTT
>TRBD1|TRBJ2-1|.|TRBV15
CATSSPGTGEVGFF
TGTGCCACCAGCAGCCCCGGGACAGGTGAAGTGGGGTTCTTC
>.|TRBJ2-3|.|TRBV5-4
CASSLSTDTQYF
TGTGCCAGCAGCTTGAGCACAGATACGCAGTATTTT
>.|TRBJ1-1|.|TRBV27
CASSLVLNTEAFF
TGTGCCAGCAGTTTAGTGTTGAACACTGAAGCTTTCTTT
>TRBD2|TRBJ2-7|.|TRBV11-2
CASSPRNSGSTNEQYF
TGTGCCAGCAGCCCTCGGAATAGCGGGTCGACGAACGAGCAGTACTTC
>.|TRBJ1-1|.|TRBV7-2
CASSRNGNTEAFF
TGTGCCAGCAGCCGGAACGGGAACACTGAAGCTTTCTTT
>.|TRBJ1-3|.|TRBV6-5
CASSQQEYGNTIYF
TGTGCCAGCAGTCAACAGGAATATGGAAACACCATATATTTT
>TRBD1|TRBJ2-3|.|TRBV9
CASTKGAGGADTQYF
TGTGCCAGCACCAAGGGGGCAGGGGGCGCAGATACGCAGTATTTT
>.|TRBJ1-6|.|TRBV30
CAWSLRDNSPLHF
TGTGCCTGGAGTTTAAGGGACAATTCACCCCTCCACTTT
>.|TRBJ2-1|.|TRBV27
CASSLFGSTSSYNEQFF
TGTGCCAGCAGTTTGTTTGGGTCGACTAGCTCCTACAATGAGCAGTTCTTC
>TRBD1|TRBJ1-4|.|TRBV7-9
CASRKQGAVGEKLFF
TGTGCCAGCAGAAAACAGGGGGCGGTAGGTGAAAAACTGTTTTTT
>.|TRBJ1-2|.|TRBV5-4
CASSWGRSLYGYTF
TGTGCCAGCAGCTGGGGACGGAGCCTTTATGGCTACACCTTC
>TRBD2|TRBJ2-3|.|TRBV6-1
CASSGPGLAGGRPTDTQYF
TGTGCCAGCAGTGGACCGGGACTAGCGGGAGGTAGGCCCACAGATACGCAGTATTTT
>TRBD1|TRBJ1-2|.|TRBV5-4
CASSFPGQAALRGYTF
TGTGCCAGCAGCTTTCCAGGACAGGCCGCTTTAAGGGGCTACACCTTC
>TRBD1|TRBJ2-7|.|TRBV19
CASSGGTGPYEQYF
TGTGCCAGTAGTGGAGGGACAGGACCCTACGAGCAGTACTTC
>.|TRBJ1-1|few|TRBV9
CASSSQTANTEAFF
TGTGCCAGCAGCTCCCAGACAGCGAACACTGAAGCTTTCTTT
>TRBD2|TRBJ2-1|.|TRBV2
CAVMSGGSSYNEQFF
TGTGCCGTAATGAGCGGGGGGAGCTCCTACAATGAGCAGTTCTTC
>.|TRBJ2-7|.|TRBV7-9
CASSEGQTDYEQYF
TGTGCCAGCAGTGAGGGGCAGACAGACTACGAGCAGTACTTC
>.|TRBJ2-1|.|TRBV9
CASSPRTGANLNNEQFF
TGTGCCAGCAGCCCTCGGACTGGGGCTAACTTGAACAATGAGCAGTTCTTC
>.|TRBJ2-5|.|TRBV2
CASGGLAAEQYF
TGTGCCAGCGGGGGGCTGGCCGCGGAGCAGTACTTC
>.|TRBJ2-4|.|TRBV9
CASTLGAGSGDIQYF
TGTGCCAGCACCCTAGGGGCGGGATCGGGGGACATTCAGTACTTC
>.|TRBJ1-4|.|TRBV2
CASSLRKDNEKLFF
TGTGCCAGCAGTCTCCGGAAGGATAATGAAAAACTGTTTTTT
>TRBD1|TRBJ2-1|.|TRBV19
CASSRRDRGVNEQFF
TGTGCCAGTAGTCGCCGGGACAGGGGGGTCAATGAGCAGTTCTTC
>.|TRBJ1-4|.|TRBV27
CASSLSYGTNEKLFF
TGTGCCAGCAGTTTATCGTATGGGACTAATGAAAAACTGTTTTTT
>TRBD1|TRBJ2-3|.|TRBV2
CASSQGARTDTQYF
TGTGCCAGCAGTCAGGGGGCCCGCACAGATACGCAGTATTTT
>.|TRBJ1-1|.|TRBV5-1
CASSLMAPNTEAFF
TGCGCCAGCAGCTTGATGGCTCCGAACACTGAAGCTTTCTTT
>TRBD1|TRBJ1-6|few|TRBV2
CASSPTPSGTGANSPLHF
TGTGCCAGCAGCCCCACTCCCTCGGGGACAGGGGCCAATTCACCCCTCCACTTT
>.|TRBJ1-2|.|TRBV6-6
CASWTTNLYGYTF
TGTGCCAGCTGGACAACGAATTTATATGGCTACACCTTC
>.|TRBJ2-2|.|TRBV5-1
CASSLGYGDTGELFF
TGCGCCAGCAGCTTGGGGTACGGGGACACCGGGGAGCTGTTTTTT
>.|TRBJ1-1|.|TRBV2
CASSDLVGTRNTEAFF
TGTGCCAGCAGTGATTTAGTAGGGACCCGGAACACTGAAGCTTTCTTT
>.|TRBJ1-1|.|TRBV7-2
CASSLASAGTYTEAFF
TGTGCCAGCAGCTTAGCGTCGGCAGGGACTTACACTGAAGCTTTCTTT
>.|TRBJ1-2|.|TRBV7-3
CASSRDNNYGYTF
TGTGCCAGCAGCCGAGACAATAACTATGGCTACACCTTC
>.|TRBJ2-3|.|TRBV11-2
CASRKGTADTQYF
TGTGCCAGCAGAAAAGGGACCGCAGATACGCAGTATTTT